This T cell receptor beta chain was recorded in a study of T cells in Graves' hyperthyroidism and ophthalmopathy. TCR beta CDR3 regions were amplified from RNA transcripts. HTBI primers were employed in a first-round RT-PCR of the TCR CDR3. TCRdb reprocessed the multiplex PCR reads via MiXCR and lists one record per CDR3 protein. Of roughly 360,000 distinct CDR3 sequences in the sample, roughly 14% were seen once. Germline V CDR1 and CDR2: MNHEY, SVGAGI. V lost 1 base and J 3 bases, leaving 12 bases between the germline ends. The CDR3 contains 15 residues. Blood was drawn at first hyperthyroidism diagnosis, before any ophthalmopathy symptoms. This clonotype has only a few counts.

The sequencing input was blood. The receptor was derived from a man aged 25 to 40 with Graves' hyperthyroidism that later progressed to Graves' ophthalmopathy. The chain recombines TRBV6-5 with TRBJ1-1, with D unclear. CDR3 nucleotides: TGTGCCAGCAGTTACTTCCCACGGGAGTACACTGAAGCTTTCTTT. Its protein is CASSYFPREYTEAFF.